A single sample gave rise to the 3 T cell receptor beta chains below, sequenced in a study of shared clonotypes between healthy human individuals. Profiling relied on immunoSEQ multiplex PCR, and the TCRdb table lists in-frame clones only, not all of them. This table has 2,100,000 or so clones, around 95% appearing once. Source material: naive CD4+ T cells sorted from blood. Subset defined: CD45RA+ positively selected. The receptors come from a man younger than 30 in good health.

The CDR3 loop reads CASSIQARKEKLFF. In DNA, the CDR3 is TGTGCCAGTAGTATACAGGCCAGGAAGGAAAAACTGTTTTTT. This chain links TRBV19 with TRBJ1-4; no clear D gene. CDR1 is LNHDA, CDR2 SQIVND, per germline (reference sequence). Deletions cut 2 bases from V and 8 bases from J, with 12 bases between. The CDR3 extends over 14 amino acids.

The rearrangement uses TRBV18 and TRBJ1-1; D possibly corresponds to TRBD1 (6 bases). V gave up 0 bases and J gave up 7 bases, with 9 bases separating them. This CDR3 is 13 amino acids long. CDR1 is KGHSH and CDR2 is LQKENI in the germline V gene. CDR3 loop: CASSPPAGVEAFF. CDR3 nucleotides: TGTGCCAGCTCACCACCGGCAGGGGTTGAAGCTTTCTTT.

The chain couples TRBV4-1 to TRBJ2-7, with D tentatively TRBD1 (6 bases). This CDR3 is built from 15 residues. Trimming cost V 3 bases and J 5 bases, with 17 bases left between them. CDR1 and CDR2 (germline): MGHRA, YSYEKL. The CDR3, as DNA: TGCGCCAGCAGCCAGTTCTGGCAGGGGCCCAACGAGCAGTACTTC. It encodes CASSQFWQGPNEQYF.